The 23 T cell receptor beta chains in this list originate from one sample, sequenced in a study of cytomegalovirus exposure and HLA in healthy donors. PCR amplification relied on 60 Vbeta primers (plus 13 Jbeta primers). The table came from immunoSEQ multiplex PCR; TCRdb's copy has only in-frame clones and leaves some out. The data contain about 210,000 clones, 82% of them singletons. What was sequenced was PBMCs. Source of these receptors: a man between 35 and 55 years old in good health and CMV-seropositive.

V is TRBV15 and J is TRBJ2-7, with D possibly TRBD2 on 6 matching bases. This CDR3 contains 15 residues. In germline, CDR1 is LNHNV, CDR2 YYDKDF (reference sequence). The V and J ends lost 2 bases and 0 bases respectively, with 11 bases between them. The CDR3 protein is CATSRRGILSYEQYF. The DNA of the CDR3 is TGTGCCACCAGCAGACGGGGGATCCTCTCCTACGAGCAGTACTTC.

The CDR3 loop is CASSPQTGVGEAFF. The CDR3, as DNA: TGTGCCAGCAGCCCGCAGACAGGGGTAGGTGAAGCTTTCTTT. V is TRBV7-9 and J is TRBJ1-1; 8 bases line up with TRBD1. V shed 5 bases and J 7 bases; nucleotides not matched to a gene: 9. The CDR3 is 14 residues long. The V gene's germline CDR1 is SEHNR and CDR2 FQNEAQ (reference sequence). Full variable domain (missing parts from reference TRBV7-9 and TRBJ1-1): DTGVSQNPRHKITKRGQNVTFRCDPISEHNRLYWYRQTLGQGPEFLTYFQNEAQLEKSRLLSDRFSAERPKGSFSTLEIQRTEQGDSAMYLCASSPQTGVGEAFFGQGTRLTVV.

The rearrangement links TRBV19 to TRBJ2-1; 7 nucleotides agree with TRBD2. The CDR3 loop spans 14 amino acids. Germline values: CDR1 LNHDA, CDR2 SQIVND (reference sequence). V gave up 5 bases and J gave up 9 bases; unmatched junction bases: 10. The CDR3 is CASSAGLVVSEQFF. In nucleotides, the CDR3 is TGTGCCAGTAGTGCCGGACTAGTGGTGAGTGAGCAGTTCTTC.

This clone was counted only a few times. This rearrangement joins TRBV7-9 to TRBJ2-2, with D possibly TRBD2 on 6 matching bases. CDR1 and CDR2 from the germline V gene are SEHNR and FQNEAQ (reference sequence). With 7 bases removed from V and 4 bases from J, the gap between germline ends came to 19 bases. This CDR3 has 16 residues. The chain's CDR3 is CASTRLGGASTGELFF. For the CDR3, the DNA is TGTGCCAGCACCAGACTCGGCGGGGCGAGCACCGGGGAGCTGTTTTTT.

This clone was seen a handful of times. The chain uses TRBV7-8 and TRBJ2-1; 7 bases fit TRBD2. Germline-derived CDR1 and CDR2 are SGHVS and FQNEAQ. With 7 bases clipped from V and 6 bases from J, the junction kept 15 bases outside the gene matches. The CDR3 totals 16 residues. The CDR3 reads CASKLSSGPYPNEQFF. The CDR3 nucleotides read TGTGCCAGCAAGCTTTCTAGCGGCCCATATCCCAATGAGCAGTTCTTC.

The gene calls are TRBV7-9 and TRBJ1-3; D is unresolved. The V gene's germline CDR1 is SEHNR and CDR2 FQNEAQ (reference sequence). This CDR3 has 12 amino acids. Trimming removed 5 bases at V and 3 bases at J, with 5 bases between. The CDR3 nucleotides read TGTGCCAGCAGCCAAAATGGAAACACCATATATTTT. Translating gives CASSQNGNTIYF. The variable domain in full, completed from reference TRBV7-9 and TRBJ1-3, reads DTGVSQNPRHKITKRGQNVTFRCDPISEHNRLYWYRQTLGQGPEFLTYFQNEAQLEKSRLLSDRFSAERPKGSFSTLEIQRTEQGDSAMYLCASSQNGNTIYFGEGSWLTVV.

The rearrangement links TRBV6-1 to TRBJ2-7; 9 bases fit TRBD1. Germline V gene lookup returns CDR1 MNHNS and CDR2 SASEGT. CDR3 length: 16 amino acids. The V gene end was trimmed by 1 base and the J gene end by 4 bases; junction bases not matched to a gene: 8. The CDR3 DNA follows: TGTGCCAGCAGTGAAGATCCCACAGGGGGCGGATACGAGCAGTACTTC. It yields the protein CASSEDPTGGGYEQYF.

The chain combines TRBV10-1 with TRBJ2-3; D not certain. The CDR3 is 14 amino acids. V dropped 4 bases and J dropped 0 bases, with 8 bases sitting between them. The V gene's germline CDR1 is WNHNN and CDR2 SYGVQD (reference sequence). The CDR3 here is CASSAPTSTDTQYF. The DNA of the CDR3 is TGCGCCAGCAGTGCTCCTACTAGCACAGATACGCAGTATTTT.

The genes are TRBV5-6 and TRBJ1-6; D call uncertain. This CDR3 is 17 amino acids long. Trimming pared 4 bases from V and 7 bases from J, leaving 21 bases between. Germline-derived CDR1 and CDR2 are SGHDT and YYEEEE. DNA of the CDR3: TGTGCCAGCAGCCCCCGGAGGCGACCTAGCCCCAATTCACCCCTCCACTTT. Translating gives CASSPRRRPSPNSPLHF.

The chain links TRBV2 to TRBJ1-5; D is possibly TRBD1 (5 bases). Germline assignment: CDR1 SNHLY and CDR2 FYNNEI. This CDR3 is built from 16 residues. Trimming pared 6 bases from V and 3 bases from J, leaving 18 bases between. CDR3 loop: CASRAAGIYNNQPQHF. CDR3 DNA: TGTGCCAGCAGGGCAGCAGGGATTTATAACAATCAGCCCCAGCATTTT.

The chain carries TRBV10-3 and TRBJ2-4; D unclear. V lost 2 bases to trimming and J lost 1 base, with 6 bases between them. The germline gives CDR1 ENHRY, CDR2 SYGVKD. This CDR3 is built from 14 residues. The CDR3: CAISEGEAKNIQYF. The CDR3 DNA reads TGTGCCATCAGTGAGGGAGAGGCCAAAAACATTCAGTACTTC.

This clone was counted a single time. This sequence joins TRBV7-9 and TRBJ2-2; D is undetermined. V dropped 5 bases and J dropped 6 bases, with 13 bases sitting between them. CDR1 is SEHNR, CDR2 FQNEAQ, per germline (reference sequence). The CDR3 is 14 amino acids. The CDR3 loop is CASSGPDSAGELFF. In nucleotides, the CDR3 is TGTGCCAGCAGCGGGCCGGATTCTGCCGGGGAGCTGTTTTTT.

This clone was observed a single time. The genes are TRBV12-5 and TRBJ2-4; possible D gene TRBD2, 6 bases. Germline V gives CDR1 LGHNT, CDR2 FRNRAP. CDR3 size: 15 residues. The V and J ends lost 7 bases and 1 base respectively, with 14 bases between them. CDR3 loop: CASVNGGRAKNIQYF. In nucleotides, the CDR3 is TGTGCTAGTGTCAATGGGGGGAGGGCCAAAAACATTCAGTACTTC.

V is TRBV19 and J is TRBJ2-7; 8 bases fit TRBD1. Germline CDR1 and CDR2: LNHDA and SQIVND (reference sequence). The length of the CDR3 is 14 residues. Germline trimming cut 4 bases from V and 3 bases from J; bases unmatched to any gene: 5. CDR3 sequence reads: CASSTGQGGYEQYF. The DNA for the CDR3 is TGTGCCAGTAGTACCGGACAGGGTGGCTACGAGCAGTACTTC.

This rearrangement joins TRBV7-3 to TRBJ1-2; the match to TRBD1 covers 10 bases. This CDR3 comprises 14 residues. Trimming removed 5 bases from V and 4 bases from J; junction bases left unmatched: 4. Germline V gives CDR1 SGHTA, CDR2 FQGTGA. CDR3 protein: CASSTGDRGYGYTF. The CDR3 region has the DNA TGTGCCAGCAGCACCGGGGACAGGGGCTATGGCTACACCTTC.

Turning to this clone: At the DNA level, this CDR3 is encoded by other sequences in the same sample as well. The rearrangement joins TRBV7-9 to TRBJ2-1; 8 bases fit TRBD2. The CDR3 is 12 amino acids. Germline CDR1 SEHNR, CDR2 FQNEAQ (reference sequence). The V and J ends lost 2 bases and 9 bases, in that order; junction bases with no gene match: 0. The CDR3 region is CASSLSGGEQFF. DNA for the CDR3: TGTGCCAGCAGCTTAAGCGGGGGTGAGCAGTTCTTC.

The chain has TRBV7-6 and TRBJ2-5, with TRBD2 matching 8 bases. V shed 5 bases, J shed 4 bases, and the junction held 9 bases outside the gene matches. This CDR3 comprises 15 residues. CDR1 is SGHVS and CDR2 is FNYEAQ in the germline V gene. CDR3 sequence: CASSPNTGGSETQYF. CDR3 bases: TGTGCCAGCAGCCCAAACACGGGAGGGTCAGAGACCCAGTACTTC.

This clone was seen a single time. The CDR3, as DNA: TGTGCCAGCAGCCCAGGCTCAGGGAACAATGAGCAGTTCTTC. Amino acid sequence: CASSPGSGNNEQFF. V usage is TRBV7-3 and J usage is TRBJ2-1, with D maybe TRBD1 (5 bases). Germline V lookup: CDR1 SGHTA, CDR2 FQGTGA. Trimming took off 5 bases at V and 5 bases at J, with 13 bases between the two ends. This CDR3 is 14 amino acids long.

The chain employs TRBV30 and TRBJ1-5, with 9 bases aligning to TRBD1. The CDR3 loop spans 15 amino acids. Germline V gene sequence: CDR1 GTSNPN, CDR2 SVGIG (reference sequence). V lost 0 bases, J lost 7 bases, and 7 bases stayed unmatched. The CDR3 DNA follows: TGTGCCTGGAGTGTACCGGGACAGGGAGGCCAGCCCCAGCATTTT. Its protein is CAWSVPGQGGQPQHF.

CDR3 amino acids: CASSNSRGTGELFF. The CDR3 DNA reads TGCGCCAGCAGCAACAGCAGGGGAACCGGGGAGCTGTTTTTT. The chain employs TRBV5-1 and TRBJ2-2; tentatively, D is TRBD1 (6 bases). V lost 4 bases, J lost 5 bases, and 12 bases lay in between. The length of the CDR3 is 14 residues. The germline CDR1 and CDR2 sequences are SGHRS and YFSETQ. The variable domain in full, with the rest retrieved from reference TRBV5-1 and TRBJ2-2, is KAGVTQTPRYLIKTRGQQVTLSCSPISGHRSVSWYQQTPGQGLQFLFEYFSETQRNKGNFPGRFSGRQFSNSRSEMNVSTLELGDSALYLCASSNSRGTGELFFGEGSRLTVL.

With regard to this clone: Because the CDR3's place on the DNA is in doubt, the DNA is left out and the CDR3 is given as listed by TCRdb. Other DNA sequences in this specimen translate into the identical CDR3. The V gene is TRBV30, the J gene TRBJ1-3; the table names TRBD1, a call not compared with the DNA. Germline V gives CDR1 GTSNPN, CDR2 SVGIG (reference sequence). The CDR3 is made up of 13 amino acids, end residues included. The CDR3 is CAWGSGSGNTIYF.

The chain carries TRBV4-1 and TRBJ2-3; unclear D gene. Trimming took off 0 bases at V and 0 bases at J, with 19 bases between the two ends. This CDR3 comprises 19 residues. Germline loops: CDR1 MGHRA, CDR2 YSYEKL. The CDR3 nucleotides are TGCGCCAGCAGCCAAGATTTATTTGAGTTGAACTTAAGCACAGATACGCAGTATTTT. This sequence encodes CASSQDLFELNLSTDTQYF.

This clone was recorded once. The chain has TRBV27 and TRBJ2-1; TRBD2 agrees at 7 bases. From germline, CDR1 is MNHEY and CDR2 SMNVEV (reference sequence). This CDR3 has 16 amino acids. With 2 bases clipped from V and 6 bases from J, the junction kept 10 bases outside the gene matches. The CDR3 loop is CASSLGLADAFNEQFF. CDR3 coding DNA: TGTGCCAGCAGTTTAGGTCTAGCGGACGCCTTCAATGAGCAGTTCTTC.